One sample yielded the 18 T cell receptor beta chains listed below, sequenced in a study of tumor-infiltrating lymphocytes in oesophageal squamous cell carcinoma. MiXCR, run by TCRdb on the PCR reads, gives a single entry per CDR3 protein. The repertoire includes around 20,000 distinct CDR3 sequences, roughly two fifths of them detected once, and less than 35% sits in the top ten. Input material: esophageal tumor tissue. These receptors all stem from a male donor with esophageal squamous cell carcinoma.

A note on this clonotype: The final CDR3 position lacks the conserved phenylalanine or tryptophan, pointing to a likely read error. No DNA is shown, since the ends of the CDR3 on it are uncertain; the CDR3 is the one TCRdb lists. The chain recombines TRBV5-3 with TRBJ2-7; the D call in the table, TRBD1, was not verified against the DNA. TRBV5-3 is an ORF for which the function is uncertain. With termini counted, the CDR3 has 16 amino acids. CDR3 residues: CASSWEGTVYGYTFGS.

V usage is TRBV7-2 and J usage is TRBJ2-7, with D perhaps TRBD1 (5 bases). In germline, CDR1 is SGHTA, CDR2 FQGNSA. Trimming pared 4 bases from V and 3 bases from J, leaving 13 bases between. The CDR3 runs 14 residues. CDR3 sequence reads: CASSSYRRHYEQYF. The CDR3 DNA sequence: TGTGCCAGCAGCTCATACAGGAGACACTACGAGCAGTACTTC.

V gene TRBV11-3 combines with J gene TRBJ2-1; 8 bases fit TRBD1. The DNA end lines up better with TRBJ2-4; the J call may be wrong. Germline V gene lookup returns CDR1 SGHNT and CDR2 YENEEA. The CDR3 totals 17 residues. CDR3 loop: CASSFPRQGFSKNIQYF. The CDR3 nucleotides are TGTGCCAGCAGCTTTCCACGACAGGGGTTTAGCAAAAACATTCAGTACTTC.

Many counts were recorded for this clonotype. The CDR3 loop reads CASSLPGLINTEAFF. CDR3 nucleotides: TGCGCCAGCAGCCTCCCGGGACTGATTAACACTGAAGCTTTCTTT. The gene calls are TRBV4-1 and TRBJ1-1, with D maybe TRBD1 (5 bases). The CDR3 runs 15 residues. Per germline, CDR1 MGHRA and CDR2 YSYEKL. V was clipped by 4 bases and J by 2 bases, with 14 bases between them.

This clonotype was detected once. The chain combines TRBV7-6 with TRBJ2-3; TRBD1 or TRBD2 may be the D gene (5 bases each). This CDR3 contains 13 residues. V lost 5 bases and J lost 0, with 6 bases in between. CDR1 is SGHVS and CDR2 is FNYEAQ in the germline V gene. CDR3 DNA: TGTGCCAGCAGCGGGGGTAGCACAGATACGCAGTATTTT. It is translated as CASSGGSTDTQYF.

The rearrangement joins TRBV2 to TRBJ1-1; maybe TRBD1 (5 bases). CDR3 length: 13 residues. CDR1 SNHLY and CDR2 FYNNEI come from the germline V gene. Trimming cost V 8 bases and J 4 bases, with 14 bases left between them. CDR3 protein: CASVSMRGTEAFF. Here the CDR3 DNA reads TGTGCCAGCGTCTCAATGAGGGGCACTGAAGCTTTCTTT.

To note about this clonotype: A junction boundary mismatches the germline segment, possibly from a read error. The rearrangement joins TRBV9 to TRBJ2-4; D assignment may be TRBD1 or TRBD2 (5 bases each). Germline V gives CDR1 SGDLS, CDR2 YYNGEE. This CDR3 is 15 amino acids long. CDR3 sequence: CASSLGAGNNSPLHF. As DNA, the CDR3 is TGTGCCAGCAGCCTCGGGGCAGGTAACAATTCACCCCTCCACTTC. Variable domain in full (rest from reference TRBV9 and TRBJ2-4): DSGVTQTPKHLITATGQRVTLRCSPRSGDLSVYWYQQSLDQGLQFLIQYYNGEERAKGNILERFSAQQFPDLHSELNLSSLELGDSALYFCASSLGAGNNSPLHFGAGTRLSVL.

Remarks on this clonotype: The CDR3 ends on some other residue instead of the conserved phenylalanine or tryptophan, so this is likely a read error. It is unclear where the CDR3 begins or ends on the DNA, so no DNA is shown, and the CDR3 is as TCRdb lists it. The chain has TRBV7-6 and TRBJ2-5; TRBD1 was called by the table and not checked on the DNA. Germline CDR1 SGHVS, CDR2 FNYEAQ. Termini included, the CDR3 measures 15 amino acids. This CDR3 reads CASSPPGWNIQYFGT.

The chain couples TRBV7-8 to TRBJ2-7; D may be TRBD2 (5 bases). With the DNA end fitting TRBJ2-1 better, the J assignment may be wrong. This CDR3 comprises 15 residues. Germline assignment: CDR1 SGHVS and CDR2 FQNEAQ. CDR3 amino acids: CASSSGRLSSNEQFF. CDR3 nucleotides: TGTGCCAGCAGCTCTGGGCGACTAAGCTCCAATGAGCAGTTCTTC.

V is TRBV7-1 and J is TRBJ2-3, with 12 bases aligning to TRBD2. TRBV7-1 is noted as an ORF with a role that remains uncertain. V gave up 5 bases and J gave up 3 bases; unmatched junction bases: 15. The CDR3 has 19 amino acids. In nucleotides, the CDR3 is TGTGCCAGCAGCCCCATTCCCGGACTAGCGGGAACTCGAACAGATACGCAGTATTTT. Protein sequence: CASSPIPGLAGTRTDTQYF.

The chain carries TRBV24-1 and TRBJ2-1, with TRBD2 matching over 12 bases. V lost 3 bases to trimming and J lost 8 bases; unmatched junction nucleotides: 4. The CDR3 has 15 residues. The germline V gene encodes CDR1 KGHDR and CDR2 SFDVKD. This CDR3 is CATSDRLAGVYEQFF. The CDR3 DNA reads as TGTGCCACCAGTGATAGACTAGCGGGAGTGTATGAGCAGTTCTTC.

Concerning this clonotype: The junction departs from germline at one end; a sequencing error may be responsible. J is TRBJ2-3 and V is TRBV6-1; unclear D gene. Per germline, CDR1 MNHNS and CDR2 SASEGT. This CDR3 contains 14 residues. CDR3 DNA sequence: TGTGCCAGCACTGAAGCCGTTTTTGCAGATACGCAGTATTTT. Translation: CASTEAVFADTQYF.

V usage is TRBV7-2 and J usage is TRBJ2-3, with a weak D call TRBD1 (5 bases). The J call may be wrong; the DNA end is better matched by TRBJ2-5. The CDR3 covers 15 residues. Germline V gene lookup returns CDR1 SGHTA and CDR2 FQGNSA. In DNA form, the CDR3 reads TGTGCCAGCAGCCCCCTAGGGGCCTGGGGAGAGACCCAGTACTTC. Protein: CASSPLGAWGETQYF.

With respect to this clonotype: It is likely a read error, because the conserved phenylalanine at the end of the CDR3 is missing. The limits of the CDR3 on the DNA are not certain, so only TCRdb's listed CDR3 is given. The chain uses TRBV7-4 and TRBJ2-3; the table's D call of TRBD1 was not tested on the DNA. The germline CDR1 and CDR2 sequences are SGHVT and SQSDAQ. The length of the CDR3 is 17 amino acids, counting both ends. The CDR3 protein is CASSSSTGPPTSSTLGT.

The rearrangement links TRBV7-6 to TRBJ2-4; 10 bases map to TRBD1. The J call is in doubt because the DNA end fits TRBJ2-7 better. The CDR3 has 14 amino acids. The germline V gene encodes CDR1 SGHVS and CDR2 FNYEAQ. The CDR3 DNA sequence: TGTGCCAGCAGCTTCATGGGACAGGGGAACGAGCAGTACTTC. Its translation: CASSFMGQGNEQYF.

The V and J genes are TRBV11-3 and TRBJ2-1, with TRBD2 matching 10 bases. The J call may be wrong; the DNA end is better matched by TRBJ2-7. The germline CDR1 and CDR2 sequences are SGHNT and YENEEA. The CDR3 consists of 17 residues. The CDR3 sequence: CASSLDPLAGAAYEQYF. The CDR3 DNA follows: TGTGCCAGCAGCTTAGATCCCCTAGCGGGAGCTGCCTACGAGCAGTACTTC.

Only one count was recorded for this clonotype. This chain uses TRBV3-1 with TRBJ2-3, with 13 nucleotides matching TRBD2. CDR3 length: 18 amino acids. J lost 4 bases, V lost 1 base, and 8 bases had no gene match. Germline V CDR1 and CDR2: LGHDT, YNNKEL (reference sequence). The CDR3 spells CASSQGVSGLAGSDTQYF. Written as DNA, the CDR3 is TGTGCCAGCAGCCAAGGGGTTTCGGGACTAGCGGGGTCAGATACGCAGTATTTT.

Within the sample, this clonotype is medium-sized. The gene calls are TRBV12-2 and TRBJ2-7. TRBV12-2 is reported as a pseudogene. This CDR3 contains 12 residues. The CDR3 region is CASRLALGEQYF. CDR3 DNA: TGTGCAAGTCGCTTAGCGCTGGGGGAGCAGTACTTC.